Below, 32 T cell receptor beta chains from the same sample are listed, as sequenced in a study of low-dose radiotherapy and immunotherapy resistance in tumors (dated by TCRdb to between 2021 and 2022). Read against the paper, the sample's time point label means: after trial treatment. Read against the paper, the sample's treatment or condition label means: LDRT plus nivolumab, ipilimumab, low-dose cyclophosphamide and aspirin (RACIN trial). For sequencing, an Illumina HiSeq 2500 was employed. First-strand cDNA was synthesized with Superscript III and a set of TRAV- and TRBV-specific primers, covering both TCRalpha and TCRbeta chains. An approximately 20-cycle PCR with Phusion amplified the TCRs, pairing a constant-region primer with the adapter that was attached to the V primers. TCRdb handled the public reads itself, with Q25 trimming in fastp and clone calling in MiXCR, and kept productive beta chains. Rows with a matching CDR3 protein are joined into one entry that keeps the most common DNA and genes. This sample holds about 58,000 distinct CDR3 sequences; about 25% were observed only once. The leading ten clones occupy around 7% of the sample.

Sequencing was performed on PBMCs, taken after low-dose radiotherapy plus immunotherapy. All receptors come from a male donor with prostate cancer.

The genes are TRBV7-9 and TRBJ2-1; 8 nucleotides align to TRBD2. Germline CDR1 is SEHNR and CDR2 is FQNEAQ (reference sequence). With 5 bases clipped from V and 9 bases from J, the junction kept 3 bases outside the gene matches. This CDR3 region has 12 residues. CDR3 region: CASSRTSIEQFF. The CDR3 DNA follows: TGTGCCAGCAGCCGGACTAGCATTGAGCAGTTCTTC.

This clonotype showed up many times. This chain links TRBV10-3 with TRBJ2-1; the match to TRBD1 covers 8 bases. CDR3 length: 13 residues. V was clipped by 6 bases and J by 12 bases; unmatched bases: 10. Per the germline V gene, CDR1 is ENHRY and CDR2 is SYGVKD. As DNA, the CDR3 is TGTGCCATCAGCCCAAACCGTGACAGGGGGCAGTTCTTC. It specifies CAISPNRDRGQFF.

In regard to this clonotype: The DNA is left out, because the CDR3 cannot be placed on it with certainty; the CDR3 is given as TCRdb lists it. The chain links TRBV6-1 to TRBJ2-2; TRBD2, the D gene given by the table, was not confirmed from the DNA. Per the germline V gene, CDR1 is MNHNS and CDR2 is SASEGT. Both ends counted, the CDR3 spans 18 residues. CDR3 amino acids: CASSVGRGDGTGELFFFF.

This clonotype was observed at least ten times. The chain links TRBV20-1 to TRBJ2-3, with 10 nucleotides matching TRBD2. There are 16 residues in the CDR3. V shed 4 bases and J 4 bases; nucleotides not matched to a gene: 11. Germline V gives CDR1 DFQATT, CDR2 SNEGSKA (reference sequence). CDR3 in DNA: TGCAGTGCTACCTCGTTTAGCGGGAGGTTCGCAGATACGCAGTATTTT. Amino acid sequence: CSATSFSGRFADTQYF.

The rearrangement joins TRBV5-1 to TRBJ2-7; TRBD2 agrees at 9 bases. This CDR3 is 17 amino acids long. Germline CDR1 and CDR2: SGHRS and YFSETQ. V dropped 3 bases and J dropped 6; count of bases not matched to a gene: 16. CDR3 sequence: CASSSSPNLAGQTEQYF. CDR3 DNA: TGCGCCAGCAGCTCAAGTCCTAATCTAGCGGGACAAACCGAGCAGTACTTC.

This clonotype showed up many times. This chain connects TRBV7-2 to TRBJ1-5; 7 positions agree with TRBD1. Per the germline V gene, CDR1 is SGHTA and CDR2 is FQGNSA. After removal of 5 bases from V and 6 bases from J, the junction contained 7 bases not matched to a gene. CDR3 length: 14 residues. The CDR3 nucleotides are TGTGCCAGCAGCCTTACAGGGGAGGGTCAGCCCCAGCATTTT. This translates into CASSLTGEGQPQHF.

The V and J genes are TRBV20-1 and TRBJ2-7; D may be TRBD2 (5 bases). The germline gives CDR1 DFQATT, CDR2 SNEGSKA (reference sequence). The CDR3 runs 12 residues. V dropped 0 bases and J dropped 6 bases, with 9 bases sitting between them. The CDR3: CSARDIRGEQYF. As DNA, the CDR3 is TGCAGTGCTAGAGATATCCGGGGCGAGCAGTACTTC.

This chain joins TRBV7-8 and TRBJ1-5; D is ambiguous. The germline V and J ends were trimmed by 0 bases and 10 bases, with 13 bases remaining between them. CDR1 is SGHVS and CDR2 is FQNEAQ in the germline V gene. This CDR3 has 14 amino acids. CDR3 region: CASSLAADRYPQHF. In DNA, the CDR3 is TGTGCCAGCAGCTTAGCGGCAGACCGTTATCCCCAGCATTTT.

The rearrangement uses TRBV25-1 and TRBJ1-2; 8 bases match TRBD1. The CDR3 extends over 13 amino acids. Germline values: CDR1 MGHDK, CDR2 SYGVNS. V was pared by 3 bases and J by 8 bases, with 5 bases of the junction left unmatched. CDR3 sequence (DNA): TGTGCCAGCAGTGAGGACAGGGTTTCGGGCTACACCTTC. It is translated as CASSEDRVSGYTF.

This clonotype was seen at least ten times. The rearrangement joins TRBV7-2 to TRBJ2-1, with 10 bases matching TRBD2. Germline CDR1 is SGHTA and CDR2 is FQGNSA. The CDR3 is made up of 15 amino acids. With V trimmed by 1 base and J by 9 bases, 6 bases remained unmatched. CDR3 residues: CASSLVPSGSTEQFF. The DNA for the CDR3 is TGTGCCAGCAGCTTAGTTCCTAGCGGGAGTACTGAGCAGTTCTTC.

On this clonotype: A far more abundant clone sits one base away, making this likely a read error. V and J are TRBV7-9 and TRBJ2-3, with 14 bases aligning to TRBD2. V gave up 8 bases and J gave up 5 bases; unmatched junction bases: 9. This CDR3 has 16 residues. CDR1 is SEHNR, CDR2 FQNEAQ, per germline (reference sequence). The chain's CDR3 is CASGGLAGGRGDTQYF. DNA for the CDR3: TGTGCCAGCGGCGGACTAGCGGGGGGCCGGGGAGATACGCAGTATTTT.

By its share, this clonotype is medium-sized (0.01 to 0.1%). The rearrangement links TRBV4-1 to TRBJ2-7; D may correspond to TRBD1 or TRBD2 (6 bases each). CDR3 length: 15 amino acids. CDR1 and CDR2 from the germline V gene are MGHRA and YSYEKL. Trimming took 1 base from V and 5 from J, leaving 15 bases between them. The CDR3 loop reads CASSQVPGAAHEQYF. In nucleotides, the CDR3 is TGCGCCAGCAGCCAAGTTCCGGGGGCTGCTCACGAGCAGTACTTC.

This clonotype was seen more than once but under ten times. The chain is built from TRBV27 and TRBJ2-7; 11 positions agree with TRBD2. V trimming: 2 bases; J trimming: 6 bases; junction bases outside the gene matches: 18. The CDR3 spans 19 residues. Germline lookup yields CDR1 MNHEY and CDR2 SMNVEV (reference sequence). CDR3 in amino acids: CASSLGPPSSGGHWGEQYF. The CDR3 region has the DNA TGTGCCAGCAGTTTAGGCCCCCCCTCTAGCGGGGGGCACTGGGGCGAGCAGTACTTC.

This clonotype was observed many times. The V and J genes are TRBV7-9 and TRBJ2-3; D not resolved. Germline V gene sequence: CDR1 SEHNR, CDR2 FQNEAQ (reference sequence). V dropped 5 bases and J dropped 0 bases, with 12 bases sitting between them. CDR3 size: 15 residues. The CDR3 bases are TGTGCCAGCAGCGAAGGGCAAAGAAGCACAGATACGCAGTATTTT. It translates to CASSEGQRSTDTQYF.

This clonotype was counted at least ten times. The rearrangement links TRBV2 to TRBJ1-5; 7 nucleotides match TRBD1. J was trimmed by 0 bases and V by 9 bases; bases with no gene match: 5. This CDR3 has 14 amino acids. Germline CDR1 is SNHLY and CDR2 is FYNNEI. The CDR3 DNA reads TGTGCCAGTACCGGGACAGCTAGCAATCAGCCCCAGCATTTT. It encodes CASTGTASNQPQHF.

V usage is TRBV10-3 and J usage is TRBJ1-2, with TRBD1 identical over 10 bases. The CDR3 extends over 12 amino acids. V was pared by 7 bases and J by 7 bases, with 3 bases of the junction left unmatched. CDR1 and CDR2 (germline): ENHRY, SYGVKD. This CDR3 is CAITGQGFGYTF. CDR3 bases: TGTGCCATCACGGGACAGGGGTTTGGCTACACCTTC.

This clonotype has ten or more counts. J is TRBJ2-1 and V is TRBV10-3, with 8 bases matching TRBD2. This CDR3 has 13 amino acids. Per the germline V gene, CDR1 is ENHRY and CDR2 is SYGVKD. The junction had 6 bases not matched to a gene; V was cut back by 8 bases and J by 6 bases. The CDR3 protein is CAIGGGNSNEQFF. The CDR3 DNA reads as TGTGCCATCGGCGGGGGGAATTCCAATGAGCAGTTCTTC.

This clonotype was observed many times. CDR3 sequence: CAISQRDRQPTEQYF. Written as DNA, the CDR3 is TGTGCCATCAGCCAACGGGACAGGCAACCCACCGAGCAGTACTTC. The rearrangement joins TRBV10-3 to TRBJ2-7, with TRBD1 matching over 8 bases. Germline CDR1 is ENHRY and CDR2 is SYGVKD. The length of the CDR3 is 15 residues. With V trimmed by 6 bases and J by 6 bases, 13 bases remained unmatched.

This clonotype was seen at least ten times. The V gene is TRBV30, the J gene TRBJ1-5, with D unclear. The V end was cut by 0 bases, the J end by 6 bases, with 6 bases between. The CDR3 length is 12 residues. Per germline, CDR1 GTSNPN and CDR2 SVGIG (reference sequence). CDR3 bases: TGTGCCTGGAGTGTTTTCGGTCAGCCCCAGCATTTT. This translates into CAWSVFGQPQHF.

This clonotype was recorded at least ten times. J is TRBJ2-1 and V is TRBV14, with TRBD2 matching over 10 bases. V shed 4 bases and J 10 bases; nucleotides not matched to a gene: 13. The CDR3 runs 16 residues. Germline values: CDR1 SGHDN, CDR2 FVKESK. The chain's CDR3 is CASSLFLPISGGEQFF. In DNA, the CDR3 is TGTGCCAGCAGCCTCTTCCTCCCGATTAGCGGGGGGGAGCAGTTCTTC. The full variable domain, completed using reference TRBV14 and TRBJ2-1, is EAGVTQFPSHSVIEKGQTVTLRCDPISGHDNLYWYRRVMGKEIKFLLHFVKESKQDESGMPNNRFLAERTGGTYSTLKVQPAELEDSGVYFCASSLFLPISGGEQFFGPGTRLTVL.

This clonotype was detected many times. The chain couples TRBV6-1 to TRBJ2-7, with a possible D match to TRBD2 (6 bases). Between the trimmed V and J ends, which lost 6 bases and 3 bases, there was a span of 15 bases. This CDR3 has 14 amino acids. Germline lookup yields CDR1 MNHNS and CDR2 SASEGT. This chain's CDR3 is CASSPDPGGYEQYF. The CDR3, as DNA: TGTGCCAGCAGCCCCGACCCCGGGGGCTACGAGCAGTACTTC.

Comments on this clonotype: A read error is the likely source, as a far larger clone sits one nucleotide away. This CDR3 reads CASGGGLLPQHF. Written as DNA, the CDR3 is TGTGCCAGCGGTGGAGGGCTGTTGCCCCAGCATTTT. The V call is TRBV6-8, the J call TRBJ1-5; D is undetermined. The length of the CDR3 is 12 residues. V lost 8 bases and J 9 bases, leaving 14 bases between the germline ends. Germline V gene data show CDR1 as MNHGY and CDR2 as SAAAGT.

This clonotype was counted ten times or more. CDR3 nucleotides: TGCGCCAGCAGCCAAGGGCCGGCTCTCGGTAAAGAGACCCAGTACTTC. This encodes CASSQGPALGKETQYF. The chain combines TRBV4-1 with TRBJ2-5; D gene unclear. This CDR3 is built from 16 residues. V gave up 1 base and J gave up 3 bases, with 15 bases separating them. The V gene's germline CDR1 is MGHRA and CDR2 YSYEKL.

The DNA for the CDR3 is TGTGCCAGCGGACTCTATAATTCACCCCTCCACTTT. This encodes CASGLYNSPLHF. The rearrangement links TRBV14 to TRBJ1-6; D gene ambiguous. Trimming cost V 8 bases and J 3 bases, with 5 bases left between them. CDR1 is SGHDN, CDR2 FVKESK, per germline. The CDR3 has 12 amino acids.

By frequency in the sample, this clonotype is medium-sized. The rearrangement uses TRBV5-4 and TRBJ2-3, with D possibly being TRBD1 (5 bases). The V and J ends lost 4 bases and 4 bases respectively, with 10 bases between them. Germline assignment: CDR1 SGHNT and CDR2 YYREEE (reference sequence). CDR3 length: 13 residues. In DNA form, the CDR3 reads TGTGCCAGCAGCACGGACACCCCAGATACGCAGTATTTT. This encodes CASSTDTPDTQYF.

This clonotype has a count of ten or more. The V and J genes are TRBV20-1 and TRBJ2-7; 10 bases agree with TRBD1. The germline V gene has CDR1 DFQATT and CDR2 SNEGSKA (reference sequence). This CDR3 region has 15 residues. Losses at the gene ends were 6 bases for V and 0 bases for J; bases not matched to a gene: 8. This CDR3 reads CSASRGQGTSYEQYF. The CDR3 DNA follows: TGCAGTGCGAGCAGGGGACAGGGGACCTCCTACGAGCAGTACTTC.

This clonotype was seen many times. The J gene is TRBJ2-5, the V gene TRBV7-3, with D maybe TRBD2 (6 bases). Trimming cost V 5 bases and J 7 bases, with 11 bases left between them. CDR1 is SGHTA, CDR2 FQGTGA, per germline. The CDR3 extends over 12 amino acids. The CDR3 bases are TGTGCCAGCAGCACGGGAGTTGGGACCCAGTACTTC. This codes for CASSTGVGTQYF.

This clonotype came up many times. The chain employs TRBV19 and TRBJ2-3; D tentatively reads TRBD1 or TRBD2 (6 bases each). This CDR3 comprises 18 residues. V was clipped by 5 bases and J by 2 bases, with 23 bases between them. Germline CDR1 is LNHDA and CDR2 is SQIVND (reference sequence). The CDR3 DNA reads as TGTGCCAGTAGTCCTCTGTACTACCGGGGGCGGGACACAGATACGCAGTATTTT. It specifies CASSPLYYRGRDTDTQYF. Complete variable domain (other parts from reference TRBV19 and TRBJ2-3): DGGITQSPKYLFRKEGQNVTLSCEQNLNHDAMYWYRQDPGQGLRLIYYSQIVNDFQKGDIAEGYSVSREKKESFPLTVTSAQKNPTAFYLCASSPLYYRGRDTDTQYFGPGTRLTVL.

This clonotype was seen many times. The chain is built from TRBV5-6 and TRBJ1-2; unclear D gene. V shed 0 bases and J shed 4 bases, with 7 bases lying between them. Germline CDR1 reads SGHDT; CDR2 reads YYEEEE. This CDR3 comprises 13 residues. CDR3 protein: CASSLGRAYGYTF. Written as DNA, the CDR3 is TGTGCCAGCAGCTTGGGAAGGGCCTATGGCTACACCTTC. The full variable domain, completed using reference TRBV5-6 and TRBJ1-2, is DAGVTQSPTHLIKTRGQQVTLRCSPKSGHDTVSWYQQALGQGPQFIFQYYEEEERQRGNFPDRFSGHQFPNYSSELNVNALLLGDSALYLCASSLGRAYGYTFGSGTRLTVV.

Many counts were recorded for this clonotype. The rearrangement links TRBV3-1 to TRBJ1-5; possibly TRBD1 for D (5 bases). This CDR3 region has 17 residues. V lost 4 bases to trimming and J lost 2 bases, with 18 bases between them. Germline V gives CDR1 LGHDT, CDR2 YNNKEL (reference sequence). The CDR3 spells CASSLSGTLGGNQPQHF. CDR3 in DNA: TGTGCCAGCAGCCTATCCGGGACCCTCGGGGGCAATCAGCCCCAGCATTTT.

This clonotype was seen at least ten times. The chain uses TRBV5-6 and TRBJ1-1; D gene unclear. Trimming stripped 4 bases from V and 1 base from J, with 14 bases between. Germline V lookup: CDR1 SGHDT, CDR2 YYEEEE. This CDR3 has 15 amino acids. The CDR3 here is CASSRVGAGNTEAFF. CDR3 nucleotide sequence: TGTGCCAGCAGCCGGGTAGGAGCGGGGAACACTGAAGCTTTCTTT.

This clonotype occurred a few times. The gene calls are TRBV29-1 and TRBJ1-1; D unresolved. Germline CDR1 reads SQVTM; CDR2 reads ANQGSEA. The ends were cut back, 7 bases at V and 4 bases at J, with 16 bases in the middle. The CDR3 covers 13 residues. The CDR3 loop is CSGTAWIGTEAFF. CDR3 in DNA: TGCAGCGGGACGGCCTGGATTGGCACTGAAGCTTTCTTT.